This passage covers 20 T cell receptor beta chains from one sample sequenced in a study of shared clonotypes between healthy human individuals. Produced via immunoSEQ multiplex PCR; TCRdb's table is partial and in-frame only. This table holds 2.5 million or so clones, approximately 90% found once. The sequenced material came from naive CD4+ T cells sorted from blood. Noted subset: CD45RA+ positively selected. All receptors derive from a man aged 18-30 years in good health.

Worth noting for this clone: This could be a read error, since a much larger clone is one nucleotide away. V usage is TRBV5-1 and J usage is TRBJ2-5; D not certain. This CDR3 is built from 11 residues. Deletions cut 0 bases from V and 6 bases from J, with 3 bases between. The germline V gene encodes CDR1 SGHRS and CDR2 YFSETQ. CDR3 region: CASSLEKTQYF. The CDR3 nucleotides read TGCGCCAGCAGCTTGGAGAAGACCCAGTACTTC.

J is TRBJ1-1 and V is TRBV10-3, with D tentatively TRBD1 (5 bases). The V and J ends lost 6 bases and 1 base respectively, with 15 bases between them. Germline CDR1 reads ENHRY; CDR2 reads SYGVKD. The CDR3 length is 15 residues. The CDR3 is CAISPGYGGNTEAFF. The CDR3 region has the DNA TGTGCCATCAGCCCAGGGTATGGCGGGAACACTGAAGCTTTCTTT.

The chain carries TRBV5-1 and TRBJ2-5; the D gene is possibly TRBD1 (5 bases). V gave up 0 bases and J gave up 3 bases, with 15 bases separating them. The V gene's germline CDR1 is SGHRS and CDR2 YFSETQ. CDR3 length: 16 amino acids. In nucleotides, the CDR3 is TGCGCCAGCAGCTTGGCGGTGGGGCTGGGAAAAGAGACCCAGTACTTC. Protein: CASSLAVGLGKETQYF.

The chain links TRBV4-1 to TRBJ2-5, with D unclear. CDR1 and CDR2 from the germline V gene are MGHRA and YSYEKL. CDR3 size: 12 residues. V was clipped by 0 bases and J by 6 bases, with 5 bases between them. The CDR3 loop is CASSQEPKTQYF. In DNA form, the CDR3 reads TGCGCCAGCAGCCAAGAACCGAAGACCCAGTACTTC.

The chain has TRBV9 and TRBJ2-7, with 7 bases fitting TRBD1. Germline-derived CDR1 and CDR2 are SGDLS and YYNGEE. This CDR3 contains 14 residues. With 4 bases clipped from V and 7 bases from J, the junction kept 11 bases outside the gene matches. The CDR3 DNA follows: TGTGCCAGCAGCAAAGGGGGCGAAATAGGTGAGCAGTACTTC. Translated: CASSKGGEIGEQYF.

The chain recombines TRBV29-1 with TRBJ2-5, with D unresolved. The CDR3 consists of 13 residues. Germline loops: CDR1 SQVTM, CDR2 ANQGSEA. Trimming pared 2 bases from V and 1 base from J, leaving 8 bases between. The CDR3 region has the DNA TGCAGCGTTGAAAAAGTATCCCAAGAGACCCAGTACTTC. Translated, it gives CSVEKVSQETQYF.

The chain joins TRBV5-1 to TRBJ2-5; 15 bases are shared with TRBD2. The CDR3 runs to 17 residues. The J segment lost 3 bases and the V segment lost 3 bases, leaving 6 bases of the junction unmatched. CDR1 SGHRS and CDR2 YFSETQ come from the germline V gene. This chain's CDR3 is CASSSGLAGGPKETQYF. The CDR3 nucleotides read TGCGCCAGCAGCTCCGGACTAGCGGGGGGGCCGAAAGAGACCCAGTACTTC.

V gene TRBV6-1 combines with J gene TRBJ2-4, with D uncertain. This CDR3 region has 13 residues. Germline assignment: CDR1 MNHNS and CDR2 SASEGT. The V end lost 2 bases, the J end lost 2 bases, and 4 bases lay between the germline ends. The CDR3, as DNA: TGTGCCAGCAGTGAATTTCCCAAAAACATTCAGTACTTC. Translation gives CASSEFPKNIQYF.

This rearrangement joins TRBV6-5 to TRBJ2-1; D is ambiguous. This CDR3 comprises 16 residues. Trimming took off 4 bases at V and 4 bases at J, with 17 bases between the two ends. Germline assignment: CDR1 MNHEY and CDR2 SVGAGI. CDR3 residues: CASSCETYGSYNEQFF. DNA of the CDR3: TGTGCCAGCAGTTGCGAGACCTACGGGTCATACAATGAGCAGTTCTTC.

J is TRBJ1-4 and V is TRBV6-6; the D is unclear. Germline V lookup: CDR1 MNHNY, CDR2 SVGAGI (reference sequence). The CDR3 is 11 amino acids. Trimming stripped 9 bases from V and 8 bases from J, with 10 bases between. The DNA for the CDR3 is TGTGCCAGTAAACACGGGGAAAAACTGTTTTTT. This translates into CASKHGEKLFF.

V is TRBV10-3 and J is TRBJ1-1, with a tentative D call TRBD1 (5 bases). This CDR3 spans 15 amino acids. Germline CDR1 ENHRY, CDR2 SYGVKD. V was cut by 0 bases and J by 4 bases, with 12 bases left in between. The CDR3 reads CAISESRGVGTEAFF. The DNA of the CDR3 is TGTGCCATCAGTGAGTCGCGAGGGGTTGGCACTGAAGCTTTCTTT.

The V call is TRBV30, the J call TRBJ2-5, with D maybe TRBD2 (7 bases). The germline V gene encodes CDR1 GTSNPN and CDR2 SVGIG (reference sequence). This CDR3 region has 17 residues. The V gene lost 0 bases and the J gene lost 3 bases, with 20 bases spanning the gap. CDR3 DNA sequence: TGTGCCTGGAGTGTTGTTTGGGGGGGGCGCATCGAAGAGACCCAGTACTTC. It is translated as CAWSVVWGGRIEETQYF.

This rearrangement joins TRBV30 to TRBJ1-3; D perhaps matches TRBD1 (5 bases). Per the germline V gene, CDR1 is GTSNPN and CDR2 is SVGIG (reference sequence). The CDR3 is 12 amino acids. V lost 3 bases, J lost 7 bases, and 10 bases lay in between. The CDR3 region has the DNA TGTGCCTGGAGCAGGGTTCGGAACACCATATATTTT. This codes for CAWSRVRNTIYF.

The chain uses TRBV20-1 and TRBJ2-3, with 7 nucleotides matching TRBD2. With 6 bases clipped from V and 8 bases from J, the junction kept 5 bases outside the gene matches. Germline values: CDR1 DFQATT, CDR2 SNEGSKA (reference sequence). The CDR3 covers 11 residues. CDR3 protein: CSAQLAFTQYF. The CDR3 DNA is TGCAGTGCCCAACTAGCGTTTACGCAGTATTTT.

V gene TRBV5-1 combines with J gene TRBJ1-1; tentative D call: TRBD1 (5 bases). V lost 2 bases to trimming and J lost 1 base, with 18 bases between them. There are 17 residues in the CDR3. Germline V gene sequence: CDR1 SGHRS, CDR2 YFSETQ. CDR3 sequence (DNA): TGCGCCAGCAGCTTCCTATTTTCGGGGGGAGAGAACACTGAAGCTTTCTTT. Translation gives CASSFLFSGGENTEAFF.

To note about this clone: In the same sample, other DNA sequences code for this CDR3. V is TRBV6-5 and J is TRBJ2-7; TRBD1 agrees at 7 bases. CDR3 size: 13 residues. Germline loops: CDR1 MNHEY, CDR2 SVGAGI. Germline trimming cut 4 bases from V and 4 bases from J; bases unmatched to any gene: 4. The CDR3 coding sequence is TGTGCCAGCAGTTCCAGACAGGGTTACGAGCAGTACTTC. This sequence encodes CASSSRQGYEQYF.

The J gene is TRBJ2-7, the V gene TRBV14; TRBD1 matches at 10 bases. The CDR3 totals 15 residues. V trimming: 2 bases; J trimming: 6 bases; junction bases outside the gene matches: 7. CDR1 is SGHDN, CDR2 FVKESK, per germline. The CDR3 loop reads CASSQPGQGLAEQYF. In DNA, the CDR3 is TGTGCCAGCAGCCAACCGGGACAGGGGTTGGCCGAGCAGTACTTC.

The chain uses TRBV6-5 and TRBJ1-4; 12 positions agree with TRBD1. Germline CDR1 MNHEY, CDR2 SVGAGI. V shed 2 bases and J 7 bases; nucleotides not matched to a gene: 5. The CDR3 spans 16 residues. The CDR3 here is CASSYGTGGGSEKLFF. In nucleotides, the CDR3 is TGTGCCAGCAGTTACGGGACAGGGGGCGGATCTGAAAAACTGTTTTTT.

This chain uses TRBV11-2 with TRBJ2-2, with unresolved D. V lost 0 bases to trimming and J lost 6 bases, with 14 bases between them. The CDR3 is made up of 16 amino acids. Germline CDR1 reads SGHAT; CDR2 reads FQNNGV. The CDR3: CASSLDPPVAAGELFF. DNA of the CDR3: TGTGCCAGCAGCTTAGATCCCCCGGTGGCCGCCGGGGAGCTGTTTTTT.

Of note for this clone: The same CDR3 arises from other DNA sequences in this sample as well. J is TRBJ1-2 and V is TRBV7-9; D is undetermined. V lost 5 bases and J 2 bases, leaving 12 bases between the germline ends. There are 14 residues in the CDR3. Germline CDR1 is SEHNR and CDR2 is FQNEAQ (reference sequence). Here the CDR3 DNA reads TGTGCCAGCAGCCTAAGGACGGAGAACTATGGCTACACCTTC. It codes for CASSLRTENYGYTF.